This T cell receptor beta chain was profiled in a study of T cells expressing NK-cell markers. One entry per CDR3 protein, without DNA, is what TCRdb gives after re-calling the 5' RACE reads. The sample has hundreds of thousands of distinct CDR3 sequences. Source material: blood T cells: a sorted CD56 or NKG2C T cell subset, CD4+ or CD8+ T cells, or bulk PBMC T cells (not recorded which). This receptor was identified in a woman between 18 and 70 years old in good health.

CDR3 sequence: CASSYVRGRNEQFF. The rearrangement uses TRBV6-5 and TRBJ2-1; TCRdb's D call of TRBD1 is untestable without DNA. Germline V lookup: CDR1 MNHEY, CDR2 SVGAGI. This CDR3 has 14 residues.